The 3 T cell receptor beta chains in this list originate from one sample, sequenced in a study of cytotoxic CD8 clonotypes in ibrutinib-treated CLL. The assay was immunoSEQ multiplex PCR, and TCRdb's table has in-frame clones only and misses some. In the table there are tens of thousands of clones, approximately 48% of which are singletons. Sample: PBMCs, taken before ibrutinib treatment. The origin of the receptors is a human donor with chronic lymphocytic leukemia.

This chain links TRBV19 with TRBJ1-2, with 8 bases identical to TRBD1. The CDR3 length is 15 residues. V dropped 5 bases and J dropped 6; count of bases not matched to a gene: 11. Germline lookup yields CDR1 LNHDA and CDR2 SQIVND (reference sequence). CDR3 sequence (DNA): TGTGCCAGTAGTTCCCGGACAGGGCCATCTAATGGCTACACCTTC. This codes for CASSSRTGPSNGYTF.

This sequence joins TRBV7-3 and TRBJ2-1, with D possibly TRBD2 on 6 matching bases. With 8 bases removed from V and 5 bases from J, the gap between germline ends came to 16 bases. Germline V gives CDR1 SGHTA, CDR2 FQGTGA. The length of the CDR3 is 14 residues. CDR3 bases: TGTGCCAGCTCTTCGGGCGGGGTCCACAATGAGCAGTTCTTC. Encoded protein: CASSSGGVHNEQFF.

The J gene is TRBJ1-1, the V gene TRBV5-1, with D uncertain. The V end lost 7 bases, the J end lost 0 bases, and 25 bases lay between the germline ends. The CDR3 sequence is 18 residues long. Per germline, CDR1 SGHRS and CDR2 YFSETQ. The CDR3 DNA reads TGCGCCAGCCACGGTGGAGAAGCGTCACTTTTCATGAACACTGAAGCTTTCTTT. Protein sequence: CASHGGEASLFMNTEAFF. Full variable domain (remainder filled in from reference TRBV5-1 and TRBJ1-1): KAGVTQTPRYLIKTRGQQVTLSCSPISGHRSVSWYQQTPGQGLQFLFEYFSETQRNKGNFPGRFSGRQFSNSRSEMNVSTLELGDSALYLCASHGGEASLFMNTEAFFGQGTRLTVV.